One and the same sample provided the 16 T cell receptor beta chains below, sequenced in a study of T cells in Graves' hyperthyroidism and ophthalmopathy. The source material, RNA transcripts, was used to amplify TCR beta CDR3 regions. When the TCR CDR3 underwent first-round RT-PCR, the HTBI primer set was used. TCRdb processed the multiplex PCR reads anew with MiXCR; each CDR3 protein has one entry. The data contain under 450,000 distinct CDR3 sequences, 15% to 18% of them singletons. The sequenced sample consisted of blood. The receptor set was obtained from a woman younger than 30 with Graves' hyperthyroidism.

Concerning this clonotype: A much more abundant neighbour one base away suggests this may be a read error. The V and J genes are TRBV5-1 and TRBJ2-1, with TRBD2 identical over 8 bases. The CDR3 totals 14 residues. V shed 6 bases, J shed 0 bases, and the junction held 2 bases outside the gene matches. CDR1 and CDR2 (germline): SGHRS, YFSETQ. The CDR3 region has the DNA TGCGCCAGCACCAGCGGGGGCTCCTACAATGAGCAGTTCTTC. This sequence encodes CASTSGGSYNEQFF.

This clonotype has a count of ten or more. V usage is TRBV24-1 and J usage is TRBJ1-1; 10 positions agree with TRBD1. V lost 4 bases, J lost 1 base, and 11 bases stayed unmatched. The CDR3 contains 18 residues. CDR1 and CDR2 (germline): KGHDR, SFDVKD. The DNA of the CDR3 is TGTGCCACCAGTGAACACCCGGGACAGGGGAGAGGGAACACTGAAGCTTTCTTT. This translates into CATSEHPGQGRGNTEAFF.

There are many counts of this clonotype. The rearrangement uses TRBV3-1 and TRBJ1-4, with D tentatively TRBD1 (5 bases). The germline V gene has CDR1 LGHDT and CDR2 YNNKEL (reference sequence). The CDR3 loop spans 15 amino acids. V was trimmed by 2 bases and J by 7 bases, leaving 14 bases between them. In DNA, the CDR3 is TGTGCCAGCAGCCAATGGGACCGCCGACTTGAAAAACTGTTTTTT. Translation: CASSQWDRRLEKLFF.

V is TRBV7-3 and J is TRBJ2-7; D may be TRBD2 (6 bases). In germline, CDR1 is SGHTA, CDR2 FQGTGA. This CDR3 region has 15 residues. V lost 5 bases to trimming and J lost 0 bases, with 14 bases between them. CDR3 amino acids: CASSKLAGFSYEQYF. CDR3 DNA: TGTGCCAGCAGCAAACTGGCGGGGTTCTCCTACGAGCAGTACTTC. Together with reference TRBV7-3 and TRBJ2-7, the CDR3 gives the full variable domain: GAGVSQTPSNKVTEKGKYVELRCDPISGHTALYWYRQSLGQGPEFLIYFQGTGAADDSGLPNDRFFAVRPEGSVSTLKIQRTERGDSAVYLCASSKLAGFSYEQYFGPGTRLTVT.

As regards this clonotype: A junction end diverges from the germline sequence, so it may reflect a read error. The rearrangement links TRBV3-1 to TRBJ1-5; D perhaps matches TRBD1 (6 bases). Germline CDR1 LGHDT, CDR2 YNNKEL (reference sequence). This CDR3 is 13 amino acids long. For the CDR3, the DNA is TGTGCCAGCAGCGTGGGGGCCGATCAGCCCCGGCATTTT. It translates to CASSVGADQPRHF. Together with reference TRBV3-1 and TRBJ1-5, the CDR3 gives the full variable domain: DTAVSQTPKYLVTQMGNDKSIKCEQNLGHDTMYWYKQDSKKFLKIMFSYNNKELIINETVPNRFSPKSPDKAHLNLHINSLELGDSAVYFCASSVGADQPRHFGDGTRLSIL.

This clonotype was recorded many times. This chain links TRBV20-1 with TRBJ2-4; TRBD2 aligns across 11 bases. There are 17 residues in the CDR3. CDR1 DFQATT and CDR2 SNEGSKA come from the germline V gene (reference sequence). The junction had 6 bases not matched to a gene; V was cut back by 2 bases and J by 0 bases. The CDR3, as DNA: TGCAGTGCTAGAATCGGTAGCGGGGGGGTAGCCAAAAACATTCAGTACTTC. As protein: CSARIGSGGVAKNIQYF.

This chain joins TRBV28 and TRBJ2-2; D could derive from TRBD1 or TRBD2 (5 bases each). Germline V gene lookup returns CDR1 MDHEN and CDR2 SYDVKM. V gave up 3 bases and J gave up 4 bases, with 12 bases separating them. The CDR3 is made up of 15 amino acids. DNA of the CDR3: TGTGCCAGCAGTTTCTACCGGGGCCTCACCGGGGAGCTGTTTTTT. Its translation: CASSFYRGLTGELFF.

V is TRBV29-1 and J is TRBJ2-2; possibly TRBD1 for D (5 bases). Deletions cut 6 bases from V and 10 bases from J, with 15 bases between. The CDR3 covers 12 residues. CDR1 and CDR2 (germline): SQVTM, ANQGSEA. The CDR3 region is CSVSQGPEELFF. The CDR3 DNA is TGCAGCGTCTCCCAGGGCCCCGAGGAGCTGTTTTTT.

The sample holds many counts of this clonotype. The V and J genes are TRBV6-2 or TRBV6-3 and TRBJ2-5; the match to TRBD2 covers 8 bases. CDR1 and CDR2 (germline): MNHEY, SVGEGT. Germline trimming cut 2 bases from V and 3 bases from J; bases unmatched to any gene: 11. The CDR3 covers 17 residues. CDR3: CASSYVGGRPSEETQYF. The CDR3 coding sequence is TGTGCCAGCAGTTACGTCGGCGGGAGGCCCAGCGAAGAGACCCAGTACTTC.

This clonotype was counted between two and nine times. The rearrangement links TRBV14 to TRBJ2-3; TRBD2 matches at 15 bases. The germline CDR1 and CDR2 sequences are SGHDN and FVKESK. There are 16 residues in the CDR3. J gave up 5 bases and V 5 bases, and 5 bases lay outside the gene matches. CDR3 coding DNA: TGTGCCAGCAGCAATGGGACTAGCGGGGGGCGAGATACGCAGTATTTT. It yields the protein CASSNGTSGGRDTQYF.

The J gene is TRBJ1-6, the V gene TRBV19, with D maybe TRBD1 (5 bases). CDR1 LNHDA and CDR2 SQIVND come from the germline V gene (reference sequence). V shed 2 bases and J shed 5 bases, with 10 bases lying between them. The CDR3 spans 15 residues. CDR3 loop: CASSIQGFDNSPLHF. The DNA of the CDR3 is TGTGCCAGTAGTATACAGGGATTTGATAATTCACCCCTCCACTTT.

At least ten counts were recorded for this clonotype. V is TRBV7-9 and J is TRBJ2-2; no definite D call. The CDR3 length is 10 residues. V was pared by 8 bases and J by 7 bases, with 5 bases between. Per germline, CDR1 SEHNR and CDR2 FQNEAQ (reference sequence). The CDR3 here is CASAIGELFF. The CDR3 DNA sequence: TGTGCCAGCGCAATCGGGGAGCTGTTTTTT.

This clonotype was detected many times. J is TRBJ2-3 and V is TRBV11-3; 9 positions match TRBD2. CDR1 is SGHNT and CDR2 is YENEEA in the germline V gene. V dropped 1 base and J dropped 5; count of bases not matched to a gene: 4. The CDR3 sequence is 15 residues long. CDR3: CASSLGAGGRDTQYF. CDR3 DNA sequence: TGTGCCAGCAGCTTAGGAGCGGGGGGCAGAGATACGCAGTATTTT.

This clonotype was seen at least ten times. This chain links TRBV11-2 with TRBJ1-2; D call uncertain. V lost 8 bases and J 2 bases, leaving 12 bases between the germline ends. The CDR3 totals 13 residues. Germline V gene lookup returns CDR1 SGHAT and CDR2 FQNNGV. DNA of the CDR3: TGTGCCAGCGCCTTGGGAGAAAACTATGGCTACACCTTC. Translated: CASALGENYGYTF.

This chain's CDR3 is CASSGGDGIYEQYF. The DNA for the CDR3 is TGCGCCAGCAGCGGAGGGGACGGAATCTACGAGCAGTACTTC. The chain links TRBV5-1 to TRBJ2-7, with D possibly TRBD2 on 6 matching bases. Trimming left V 4 bases short and J 3 bases short, with 14 bases between. Germline values: CDR1 SGHRS, CDR2 YFSETQ. The CDR3 is 14 residues long.

The rearrangement uses TRBV5-5 and TRBJ1-1, with TRBD1 as a possible D gene (6 bases). CDR3 size: 17 residues. Germline V gives CDR1 SGHKS, CDR2 YYEKEE (reference sequence). Trimming took 0 bases from V and 5 from J, leaving 20 bases between them. The CDR3 loop reads CASSLEGTTPRVTEAFF. As DNA, the CDR3 is TGTGCCAGCAGCTTGGAGGGGACAACCCCCAGGGTTACTGAAGCTTTCTTT.